This T cell receptor (beta chain) was observed in a study of control samples from healthy donors and cancer patients. TCRdb keeps only in-frame clones here, not all; method: immunoSEQ multiplex PCR. The sample holds about 81,000 clones; approximately 94% are singletons and the top ten take less than 6%. Germline lookup yields CDR1 SGDLS and CDR2 YYNGEE. The CDR3 spans 15 residues. Trimming took off 0 bases at V and 6 bases at J, with 15 bases between the two ends. The receptor was derived from a woman under 30 in good health. This chain links TRBV9 with TRBJ1-1; D not certain. The source material was blood. As DNA, the CDR3 is TGTGCCAGCAGCGTAGAGGTTGGGCAAAACGCTGAAGCTTTCTTT. Translating it yields CASSVEVGQNAEAFF.